The entry below describes one T cell receptor (beta chain). Original processing notes: Amplifying reference gene primers gave estimates of nucleated cell counts. Here immunoSEQ multiplex PCR was the method, and the copy in TCRdb shows in-frame clones only, minus some. V, J and clone size reflect that table, while D and trimming were determined from the DNA. The sample carries 65,000 to 95,000 clones, around 85% recorded once. CDR3 length: 15 amino acids. The sample comes from a study of blood T cell repertoires in COVID-19. Study-wide context: The United States, Italy and Spain provided the acute and convalescent COVID-19 samples. Sample material is recorded as cDNA or gDNA derived from T cells, B-cell-depleted T cells, or PBMCs.

The sequenced sample was peripheral blood. The chain links TRBV21-1 to TRBJ2-1; TRBD2, the D gene given by the table, was not confirmed from the DNA. TRBV21-1 is reported as a pseudogene. This sequence was found in a man aged 25 to 45 with acute or convalescent COVID-19. CDR3 in amino acids: CASKARAGRRHEQFF. For the CDR3, the DNA is TGTGCCAGCAAGGCCCGTGCGGGCCGTCGCCATGAGCAGTTCTTC.